A single T cell receptor (beta chain) is shown here with its context. What it binds is not known. The CDR3 contains 14 residues. Between the trimmed V and J ends, which lost 2 bases and 6 bases, there was a span of 14 bases. Looked up from germline, CDR1 is LNHDA and CDR2 is SQIVND (reference sequence). This sample was included in a study of T cell responses to AZD1222 COVID-19 vaccine. The overall study: Analyses pooled second doses at about 4 or about 12 weeks. Study-level results: Samples come after the peak T cell response, not at day 14.

TCRdb keeps only in-frame clones here, not all; method: immunoSEQ multiplex PCR. The sample lists roughly 180,000 clones, over 80% seen once, with 1.9% in the top ten. This clonotype originated in an adult in good health. The sample was peripheral blood, taken on day 0 of AZD1222 vaccination. This sequence joins TRBV19 and TRBJ2-7; D may be TRBD2 (7 bases). For the CDR3, the DNA is TGTGCCAGTAGTATACGGGGGGCCACCGGCGAGCAGTACTTC. Translated: CASSIRGATGEQYF.